This T cell receptor (beta chain) was profiled in a study of cytomegalovirus exposure and HLA in healthy donors. This PCR relied on a set of 60 Vbeta primers and 13 Jbeta primers. Authors' processing steps: In a later analysis, of approximately 81 million unique beta chains, about 12 million appeared in at least two donors. The method was immunoSEQ multiplex PCR; TCRdb's version includes in-frame clones alone and lacks a portion of them. The V and J calls and clone size come from that table; D and trimming were worked out from the DNA. The sample consists of more than 150,000 clones, 82% of them appearing once. The sequence was obtained from a woman aged 18-30 years in good health and CMV-seronegative. Sequencing was done on a sample of PBMCs.

The CDR3 DNA is TGTGCCATCAGATTCCAATCGAACACTGAAGCTTTCTTT. This translates into CAIRFQSNTEAFF. The chain carries TRBV10-3 and TRBJ1-1, with D hard to call. Germline CDR1 ENHRY, CDR2 SYGVKD. There are 13 residues in the CDR3. Trimming took off 6 bases at V and 1 base at J, with 9 bases between the two ends.